These 10 T cell receptor beta chains were all obtained from the same sample, sequenced in a study of technical replicates of blood from a handful of donors. Produced via immunoSEQ multiplex PCR; TCRdb's table is partial and in-frame only. The data show about 72,000 clones, with approximately 92% seen just once and over 0.35% held by the top ten. Material: T cells isolated from PBMCs. The origin of the receptors is a human donor in good health.

The chain employs TRBV28 and TRBJ2-3; 9 nucleotides line up with TRBD1. The ends lost 6 bases at V and 7 bases at J; junction bases unmatched: 14. This CDR3 has 16 residues. CDR1 MDHEN and CDR2 SYDVKM come from the germline V gene. The CDR3 DNA sequence: TGTGCCAGCAGCCAAAGTAGTGGGACAGGGCTATATACGCAGTATTTT. Translated: CASSQSSGTGLYTQYF.

The chain recombines TRBV7-9 with TRBJ1-1; the D is unclear. The V gene's germline CDR1 is SEHNR and CDR2 FQNEAQ (reference sequence). The CDR3 consists of 14 residues. V dropped 1 base and J dropped 1 base, with 7 bases sitting between them. DNA of the CDR3: TGTGCCAGCAGCTTAGTGGGGAGGAACACTGAAGCTTTCTTT. It is translated as CASSLVGRNTEAFF.

J is TRBJ1-1 and V is TRBV18; 8 bases are a match to TRBD1. The germline gives CDR1 KGHSH, CDR2 LQKENI. Trimming at V came to 5 bases and at J to 4 bases, leaving 3 bases not matched to a gene. The CDR3 is made up of 13 amino acids. DNA of the CDR3: TGTGCCAGCTCATCTACAGGGGGCACTGAAGCTTTCTTT. Its protein product is CASSSTGGTEAFF.

The chain uses TRBV27 and TRBJ2-7, with D tentatively TRBD2 (5 bases). In germline, CDR1 is MNHEY, CDR2 SMNVEV (reference sequence). This CDR3 region has 13 residues. Between the trimmed V and J ends, which lost 6 bases and 5 bases, there was a span of 14 bases. The chain's CDR3 is CASRDSVRNEQYF. The CDR3, as DNA: TGTGCCAGCAGGGACTCTGTTAGAAACGAGCAGTACTTC.

The J gene is TRBJ2-1, the V gene TRBV27; 9 bases map to TRBD1. The CDR3 has 15 residues. The V gene's germline CDR1 is MNHEY and CDR2 SMNVEV (reference sequence). Trimming cost V 5 bases and J 9 bases; bases outside gene matches: 11. In nucleotides, the CDR3 is TGTGCCAGCAGTCCCCTGGGACAGGGTGACTTTGAGCAGTTCTTC. It is translated as CASSPLGQGDFEQFF.

V usage is TRBV29-1 and J usage is TRBJ2-7, with D possibly TRBD1 on 5 matching bases. Trimming stripped 6 bases from V and 0 bases from J, with 12 bases between. Germline CDR1 is SQVTM and CDR2 is ANQGSEA. This CDR3 has 13 residues. The CDR3 spells CSVTWGLSYEQYF. CDR3 sequence (DNA): TGCAGCGTCACTTGGGGCCTCTCCTACGAGCAGTACTTC.

This chain uses TRBV25-1 with TRBJ1-1; D call uncertain. This CDR3 is 13 amino acids long. Germline values: CDR1 MGHDK, CDR2 SYGVNS. V was trimmed by 4 bases and J by 3 bases, leaving 9 bases between them. In DNA, the CDR3 is TGTGCCAGCAGTGCCGGGGTGGACACTGAAGCTTTCTTT. Its protein is CASSAGVDTEAFF.

The chain is built from TRBV18 and TRBJ2-5; 9 positions agree with TRBD1. The CDR3 consists of 16 residues. Germline V CDR1 and CDR2: KGHSH, LQKENI. Trimming cost V 3 bases and J 4 bases; bases outside gene matches: 9. The chain's CDR3 is CASSPKVDRGGETQYF. Here the CDR3 DNA reads TGTGCCAGCTCACCCAAGGTTGACAGGGGGGGAGAGACCCAGTACTTC.

The sample holds a few counts of this clone. This sequence joins TRBV7-8 and TRBJ1-1, with 7 bases fitting TRBD1. Per germline, CDR1 SGHVS and CDR2 FQNEAQ. J lost 10 bases, V lost 5 bases, and 7 bases had no gene match. The CDR3 runs to 12 residues. This chain's CDR3 is CASSQGGQAAFF. In DNA form, the CDR3 reads TGTGCCAGCAGCCAGGGTGGACAGGCAGCTTTCTTT.

The chain joins TRBV14 to TRBJ1-2; D is undetermined. Germline loops: CDR1 SGHDN, CDR2 FVKESK. CDR3 length equals 17 residues. Between the trimmed V and J ends, which lost 1 base and 2 bases, there was a span of 17 bases. The CDR3 DNA sequence: TGTGCCAGCAGCCAAGCCGGGCGAGGAGGGAGGAACTATGGCTACACCTTC. Its protein is CASSQAGRGGRNYGYTF.